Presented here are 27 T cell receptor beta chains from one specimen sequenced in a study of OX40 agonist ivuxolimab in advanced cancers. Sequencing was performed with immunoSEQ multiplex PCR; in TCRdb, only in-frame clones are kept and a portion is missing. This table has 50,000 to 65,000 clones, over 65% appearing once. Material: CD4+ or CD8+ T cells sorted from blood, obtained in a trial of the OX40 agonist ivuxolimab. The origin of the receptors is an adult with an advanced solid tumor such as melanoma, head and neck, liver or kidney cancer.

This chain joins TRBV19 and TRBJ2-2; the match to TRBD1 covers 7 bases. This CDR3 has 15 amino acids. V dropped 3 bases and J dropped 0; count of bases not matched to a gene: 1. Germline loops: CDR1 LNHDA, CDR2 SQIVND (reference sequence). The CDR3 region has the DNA TGTGCCAGTAGTATCGGACAGGCGAACACCGGGGAGCTGTTTTTT. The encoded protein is CASSIGQANTGELFF.

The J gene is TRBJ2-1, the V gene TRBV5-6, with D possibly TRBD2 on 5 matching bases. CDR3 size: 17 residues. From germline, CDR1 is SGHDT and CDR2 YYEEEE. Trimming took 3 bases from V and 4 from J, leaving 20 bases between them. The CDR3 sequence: CASSSPHTSEFYNEQFF. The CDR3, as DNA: TGTGCCAGCAGCTCCCCCCATACTAGTGAATTTTACAATGAGCAGTTCTTC.

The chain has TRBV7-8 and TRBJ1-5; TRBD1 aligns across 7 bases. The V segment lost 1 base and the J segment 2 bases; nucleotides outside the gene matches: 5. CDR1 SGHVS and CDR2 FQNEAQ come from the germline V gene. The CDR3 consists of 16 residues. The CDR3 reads CASSLEGAVGNQPQHF. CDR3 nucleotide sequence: TGTGCCAGCAGCTTAGAGGGGGCAGTTGGCAATCAGCCCCAGCATTTT.

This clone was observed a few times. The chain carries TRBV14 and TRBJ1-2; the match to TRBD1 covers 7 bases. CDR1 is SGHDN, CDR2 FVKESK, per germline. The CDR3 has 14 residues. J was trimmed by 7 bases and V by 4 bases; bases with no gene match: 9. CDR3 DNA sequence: TGTGCCAGCAGCCCACTAGACAGGGATCGTGGCTACACCTTC. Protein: CASSPLDRDRGYTF.

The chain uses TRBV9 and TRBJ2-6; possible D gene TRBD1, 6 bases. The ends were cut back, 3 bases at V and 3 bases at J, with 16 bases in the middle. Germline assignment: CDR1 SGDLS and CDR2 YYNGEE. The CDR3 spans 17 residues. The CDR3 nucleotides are TGTGCCAGCAGCGAAAGACAGGTTTTATATGGGGCCAACGTCCTGACTTTC. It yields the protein CASSERQVLYGANVLTF.

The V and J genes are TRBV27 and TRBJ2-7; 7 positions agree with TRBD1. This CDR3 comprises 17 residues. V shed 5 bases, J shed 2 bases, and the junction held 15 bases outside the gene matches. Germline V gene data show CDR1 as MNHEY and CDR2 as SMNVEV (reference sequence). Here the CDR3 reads CASSPSPLQGQTYEQYF. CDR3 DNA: TGTGCCAGCAGTCCGTCCCCCCTACAGGGGCAGACCTACGAGCAGTACTTC.

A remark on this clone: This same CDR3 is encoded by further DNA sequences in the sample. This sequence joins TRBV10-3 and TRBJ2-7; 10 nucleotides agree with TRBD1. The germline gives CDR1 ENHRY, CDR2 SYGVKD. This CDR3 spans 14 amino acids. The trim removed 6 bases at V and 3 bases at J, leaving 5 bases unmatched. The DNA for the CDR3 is TGTGCCATCAGGCGGGACAGGGGAAACTACGAGCAGTACTTC. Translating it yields CAIRRDRGNYEQYF.

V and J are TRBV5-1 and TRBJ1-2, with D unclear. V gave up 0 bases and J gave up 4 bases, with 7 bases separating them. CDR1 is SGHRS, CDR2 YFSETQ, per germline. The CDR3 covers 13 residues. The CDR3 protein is CASSLGGSYGYTF. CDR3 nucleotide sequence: TGCGCCAGCAGCTTGGGTGGGTCCTATGGCTACACCTTC.

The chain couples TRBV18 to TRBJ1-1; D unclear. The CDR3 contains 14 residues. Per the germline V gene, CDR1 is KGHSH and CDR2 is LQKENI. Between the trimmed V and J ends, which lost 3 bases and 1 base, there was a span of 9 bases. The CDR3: CASSPRTENTEAFF. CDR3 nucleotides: TGTGCCAGCTCACCCCGAACAGAGAACACTGAAGCTTTCTTT. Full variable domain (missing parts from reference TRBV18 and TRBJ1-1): NAGVMQNPRHLVRRRGQEARLRCSPMKGHSHVYWYRQLPEEGLKFMVYLQKENIIDESGMPKERFSAEFPKEGPSILRIQQVVRGDSAAYFCASSPRTENTEAFFGQGTRLTVV.

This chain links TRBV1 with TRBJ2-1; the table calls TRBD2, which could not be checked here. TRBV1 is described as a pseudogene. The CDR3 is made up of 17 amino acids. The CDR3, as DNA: TGCACCAGCAGCCAATTCCCCTCTAGCGGGAGTATTCATGAGCAGTTCTTC. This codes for CTSSQFPSSGSIHEQFF.

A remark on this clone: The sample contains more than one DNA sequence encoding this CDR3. The CDR3 reads CAWSVQGQPQHF. The CDR3 nucleotides are TGTGCCTGGAGTGTTCAGGGCCAGCCCCAGCATTTT. V usage is TRBV30 and J usage is TRBJ1-5; D possibly corresponds to TRBD1 (5 bases). The CDR3 runs to 12 residues. The ends were cut back, 0 bases at V and 7 bases at J, with 7 bases in the middle. The V gene's germline CDR1 is GTSNPN and CDR2 SVGIG (reference sequence). The full variable domain, with the rest looked up from reference TRBV30 and TRBJ1-5, is SQTIHQWPATLVQPVGSPLSLECTVEGTSNPNLYWYRQAAGRGLQLLFYSVGIGQISSEVPQNLSASRPQDRQFILSSKKLLLSDSGFYLCAWSVQGQPQHFGDGTRLSIL.

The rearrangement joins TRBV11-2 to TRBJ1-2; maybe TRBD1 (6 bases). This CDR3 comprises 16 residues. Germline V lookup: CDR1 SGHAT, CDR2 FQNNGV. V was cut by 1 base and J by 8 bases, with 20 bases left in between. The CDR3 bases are TGTGCCAGCAGCTTAGTTCCCCCACAGGGACAAGGGGGCTACACCTTC. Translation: CASSLVPPQGQGGYTF.

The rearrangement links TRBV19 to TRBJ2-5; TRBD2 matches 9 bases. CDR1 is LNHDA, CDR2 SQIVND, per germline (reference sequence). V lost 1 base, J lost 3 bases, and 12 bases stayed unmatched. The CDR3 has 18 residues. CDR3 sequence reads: CASSIAGVASGNKETQYF. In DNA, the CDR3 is TGTGCCAGTAGTATAGCCGGTGTGGCTAGCGGGAACAAAGAGACCCAGTACTTC.

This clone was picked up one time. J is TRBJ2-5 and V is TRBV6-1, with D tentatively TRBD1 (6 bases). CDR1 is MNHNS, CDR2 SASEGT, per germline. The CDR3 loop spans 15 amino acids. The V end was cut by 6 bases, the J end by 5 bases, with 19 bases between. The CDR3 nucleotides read TGTGCCAGCAGCCGAACGGGACACCAGCGGGAGACCCAGTACTTC. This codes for CASSRTGHQRETQYF.

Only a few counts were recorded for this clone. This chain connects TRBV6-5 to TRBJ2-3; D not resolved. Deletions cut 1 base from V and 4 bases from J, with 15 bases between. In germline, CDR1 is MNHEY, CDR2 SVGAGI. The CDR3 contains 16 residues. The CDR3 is CASSYLGPDGPDTQYF. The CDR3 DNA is TGTGCCAGCAGTTACTTAGGGCCAGATGGGCCAGATACGCAGTATTTT.

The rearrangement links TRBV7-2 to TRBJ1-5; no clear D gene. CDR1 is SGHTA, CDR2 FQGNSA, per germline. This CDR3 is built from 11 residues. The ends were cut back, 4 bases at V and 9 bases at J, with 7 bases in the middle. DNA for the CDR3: TGTGCCAGCAGCTCCTCGGGGCCCCAGCATTTT. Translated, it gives CASSSSGPQHF.

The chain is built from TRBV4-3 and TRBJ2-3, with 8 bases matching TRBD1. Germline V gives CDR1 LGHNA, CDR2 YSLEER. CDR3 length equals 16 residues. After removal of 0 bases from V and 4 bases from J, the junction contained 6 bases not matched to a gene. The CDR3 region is CASSQDLVQGADTQYF. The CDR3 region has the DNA TGCGCCAGCAGCCAAGATCTTGTACAGGGGGCAGATACGCAGTATTTT.

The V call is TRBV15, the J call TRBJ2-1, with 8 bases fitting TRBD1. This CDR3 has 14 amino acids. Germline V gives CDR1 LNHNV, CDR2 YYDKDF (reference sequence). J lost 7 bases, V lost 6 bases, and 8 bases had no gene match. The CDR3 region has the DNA TGTGCCACCAGGAGGGGACAGGTAGGAAATGAGCAGTTCTTC. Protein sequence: CATRRGQVGNEQFF.

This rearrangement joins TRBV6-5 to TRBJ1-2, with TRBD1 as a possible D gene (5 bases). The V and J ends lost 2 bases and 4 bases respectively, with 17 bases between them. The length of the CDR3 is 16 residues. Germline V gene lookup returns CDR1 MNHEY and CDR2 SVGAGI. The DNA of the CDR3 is TGTGCCAGCAGTTACACGGGTGCTTCGGGACGCTATGGCTACACCTTC. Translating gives CASSYTGASGRYGYTF.

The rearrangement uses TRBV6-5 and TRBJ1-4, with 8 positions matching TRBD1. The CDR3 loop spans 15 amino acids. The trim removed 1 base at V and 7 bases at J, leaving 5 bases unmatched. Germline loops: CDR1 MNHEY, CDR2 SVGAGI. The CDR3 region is CASSYWQGAGEKLFF. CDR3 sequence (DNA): TGTGCCAGCAGTTACTGGCAGGGGGCCGGTGAAAAACTGTTTTTT.

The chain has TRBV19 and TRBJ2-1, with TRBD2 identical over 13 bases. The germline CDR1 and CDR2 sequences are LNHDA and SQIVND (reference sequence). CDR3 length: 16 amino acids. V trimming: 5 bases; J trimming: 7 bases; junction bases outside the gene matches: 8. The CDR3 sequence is CASSPPGLAGSNEQFF. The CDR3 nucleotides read TGTGCCAGTAGTCCCCCGGGACTAGCGGGAAGTAATGAGCAGTTCTTC.

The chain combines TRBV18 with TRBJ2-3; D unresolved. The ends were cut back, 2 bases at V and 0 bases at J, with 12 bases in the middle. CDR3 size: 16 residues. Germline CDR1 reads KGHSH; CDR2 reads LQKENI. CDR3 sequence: CASSPFAETSTDTQYF. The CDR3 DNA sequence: TGTGCCAGCTCACCATTCGCAGAGACTAGCACAGATACGCAGTATTTT.

The CDR3 loop reads CASSLENQPQHF. The CDR3 bases are TGTGCCAGCAGTTTGGAGAATCAGCCCCAGCATTTT. The chain carries TRBV28 and TRBJ1-5, with D hard to call. CDR1 MDHEN and CDR2 SYDVKM come from the germline V gene. The CDR3 spans 12 residues. Trimming removed 3 bases from V and 4 bases from J, with 4 bases in between. The full variable domain, completed using reference TRBV28 and TRBJ1-5, is DVKVTQSSRYLVKRTGEKVFLECVQDMDHENMFWYRQDPGLGLRLIYFSYDVKMKEKGDIPEGYSVSREKKERFSLILESASTNQTSMYLCASSLENQPQHFGDGTRLSIL.

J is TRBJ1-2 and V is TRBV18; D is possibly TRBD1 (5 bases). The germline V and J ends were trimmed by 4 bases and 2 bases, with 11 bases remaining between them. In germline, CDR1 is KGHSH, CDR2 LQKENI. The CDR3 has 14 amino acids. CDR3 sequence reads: CASSRGAGNYGYTF. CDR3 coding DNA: TGTGCCAGCTCACGAGGGGCGGGGAACTATGGCTACACCTTC.

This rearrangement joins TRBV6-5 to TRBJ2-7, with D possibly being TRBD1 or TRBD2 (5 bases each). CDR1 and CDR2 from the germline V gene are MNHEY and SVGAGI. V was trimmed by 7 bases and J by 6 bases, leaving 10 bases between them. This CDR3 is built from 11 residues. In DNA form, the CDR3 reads TGTGCCAGCACCTGGGGGTCCGAGCAGTACTTC. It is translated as CASTWGSEQYF.

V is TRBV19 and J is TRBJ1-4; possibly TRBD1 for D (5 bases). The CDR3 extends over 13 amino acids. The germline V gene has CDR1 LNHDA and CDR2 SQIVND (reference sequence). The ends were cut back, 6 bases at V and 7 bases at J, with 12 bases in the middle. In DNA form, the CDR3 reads TGTGCCAGTAGGAATGTAGGGGTTGAAAAACTGTTTTTT. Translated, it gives CASRNVGVEKLFF.

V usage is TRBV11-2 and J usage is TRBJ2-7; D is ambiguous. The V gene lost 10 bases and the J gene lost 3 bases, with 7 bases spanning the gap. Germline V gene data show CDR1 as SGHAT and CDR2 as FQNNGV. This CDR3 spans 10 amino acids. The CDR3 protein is CAIWVYEQYF. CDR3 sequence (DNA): TGTGCCATCTGGGTCTACGAGCAGTACTTC.